This entry concerns a single T cell receptor beta chain. Clones were sequenced by immunoSEQ multiplex PCR, and TCRdb holds only the in-frame ones, with some missing. The sample yields 140,000 to 150,000 clones, 90% to 95% seen once. This sample was taken from a study of control samples from healthy donors and cancer patients. The length of the CDR3 is 13 residues. Germline V gives CDR1 MNHEY, CDR2 SVGAGI. V lost 1 base to trimming and J lost 3 bases, with 6 bases between them. This chain connects TRBV6-5 to TRBJ1-2; D is uncertain. Sequencing input: blood. The sequence derives from a man younger than 30 in good health. The DNA of the CDR3 is TGTGCCAGCAGTTACTACGCCGACTATGGCTACACCTTC. Translation: CASSYYADYGYTF.